These 3 T cell receptor beta chains share one sample of origin, sequenced in a study of blood T cell repertoires in COVID-19. Here immunoSEQ multiplex PCR was the method, and the copy in TCRdb shows in-frame clones only, minus some. The sample contains 97,000 or so clones, about 86% of which appear only once. Sequenced sample: peripheral blood. The origin of the receptors is a man in his fifties or sixties with acute or convalescent COVID-19.

The CDR3 region is CASSQGLQNYNSPLHF. The CDR3 DNA reads as TGCGCCAGCAGCCAAGGGTTACAGAATTATAATTCACCCCTCCACTTT. The V call is TRBV4-1, the J call TRBJ1-6; D remains ambiguous. CDR1 MGHRA and CDR2 YSYEKL come from the germline V gene. Trimming pared 1 base from V and 4 bases from J, leaving 11 bases between. The CDR3 runs 16 residues.

The V call is TRBV7-2, the J call TRBJ1-1, with D maybe TRBD1 (5 bases). Germline V lookup: CDR1 SGHTA, CDR2 FQGNSA. The ends were cut back, 5 bases at V and 1 base at J, with 11 bases in the middle. The CDR3 extends over 14 amino acids. CDR3 protein: CASSPRQTNTEAFF. The CDR3 DNA reads as TGTGCCAGCAGCCCCAGACAGACGAACACTGAAGCTTTCTTT.

The genes are TRBV12-3 or TRBV12-4 and TRBJ2-2; TRBD2 is a possible D gene (5 bases). V lost 5 bases, J lost 8 bases, and 9 bases lay in between. This CDR3 spans 12 amino acids. DNA for the CDR3: TGTGCCAGCAGTCCAGCGGCGGGGGAGCTGTTTTTT. It encodes CASSPAAGELFF.